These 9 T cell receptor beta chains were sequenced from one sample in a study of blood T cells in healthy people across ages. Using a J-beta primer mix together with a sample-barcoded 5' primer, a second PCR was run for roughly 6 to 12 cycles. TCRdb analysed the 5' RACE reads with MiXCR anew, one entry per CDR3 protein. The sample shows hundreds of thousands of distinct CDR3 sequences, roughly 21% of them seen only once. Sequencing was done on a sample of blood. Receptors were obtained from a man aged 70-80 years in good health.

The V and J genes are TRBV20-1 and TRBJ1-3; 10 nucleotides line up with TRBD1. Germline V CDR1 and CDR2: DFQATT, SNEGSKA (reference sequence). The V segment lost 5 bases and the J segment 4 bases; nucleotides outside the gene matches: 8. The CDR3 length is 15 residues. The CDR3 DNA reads TGCAGTGCTCTTAGGGACAGGGGCGTAGGAAACACCATATATTTT. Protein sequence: CSALRDRGVGNTIYF.

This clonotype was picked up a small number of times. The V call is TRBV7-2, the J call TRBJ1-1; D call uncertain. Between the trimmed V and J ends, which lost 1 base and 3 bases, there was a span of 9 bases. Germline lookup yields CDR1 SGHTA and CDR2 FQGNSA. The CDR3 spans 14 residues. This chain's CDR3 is CASSLVSEHTEAFF. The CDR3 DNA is TGTGCCAGCAGCTTAGTGTCAGAACACACTGAAGCTTTCTTT.

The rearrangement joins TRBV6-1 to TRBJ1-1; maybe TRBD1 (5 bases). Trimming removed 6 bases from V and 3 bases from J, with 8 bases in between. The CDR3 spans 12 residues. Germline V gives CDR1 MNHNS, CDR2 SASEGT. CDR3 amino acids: CASRTDYTEAFF. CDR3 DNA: TGTGCCAGCAGGACAGACTACACTGAAGCTTTCTTT.

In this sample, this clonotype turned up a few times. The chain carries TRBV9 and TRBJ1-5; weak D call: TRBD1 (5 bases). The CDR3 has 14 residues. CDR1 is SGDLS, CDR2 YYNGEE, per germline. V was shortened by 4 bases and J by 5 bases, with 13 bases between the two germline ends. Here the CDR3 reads CASSRDSSDQPQHF. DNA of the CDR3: TGTGCCAGCAGCCGCGACAGTTCCGATCAGCCCCAGCATTTT.

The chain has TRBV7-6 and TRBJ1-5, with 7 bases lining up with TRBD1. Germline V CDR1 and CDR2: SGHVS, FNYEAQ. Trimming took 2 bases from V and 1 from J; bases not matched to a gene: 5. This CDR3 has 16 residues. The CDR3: CASSLQDRDSNQPQHF. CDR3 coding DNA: TGTGCCAGCAGCTTACAAGACAGGGACAGCAATCAGCCCCAGCATTTT.

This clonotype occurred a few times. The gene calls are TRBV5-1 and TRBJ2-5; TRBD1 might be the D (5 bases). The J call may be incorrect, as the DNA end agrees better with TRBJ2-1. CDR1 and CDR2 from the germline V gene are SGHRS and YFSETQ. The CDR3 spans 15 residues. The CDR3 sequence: CASSLNSAGSNEQFF. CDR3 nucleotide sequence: TGCGCCAGCAGCTTGAATTCGGCAGGGTCGAATGAGCAGTTCTTC.

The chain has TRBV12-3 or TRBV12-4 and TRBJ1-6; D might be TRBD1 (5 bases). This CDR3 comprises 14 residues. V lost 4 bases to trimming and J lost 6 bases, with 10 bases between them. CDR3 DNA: TGTGCCAGCAGTTCGGAGACAGTTAATTCACCCCTCCACTTT. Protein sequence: CASSSETVNSPLHF.

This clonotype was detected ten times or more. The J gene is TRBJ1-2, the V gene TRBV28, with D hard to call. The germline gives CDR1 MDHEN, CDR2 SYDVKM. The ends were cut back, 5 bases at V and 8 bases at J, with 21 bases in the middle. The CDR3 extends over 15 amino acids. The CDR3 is CASSPEGLTGRGYTF. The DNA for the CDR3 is TGTGCCAGCAGTCCAGAAGGACTAACCGGGCGAGGCTACACCTTC.

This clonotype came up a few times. The CDR3 sequence: CSVDKAGDLTDTQYF. The CDR3 coding sequence is TGCAGCGTTGACAAAGCGGGAGACCTCACAGATACGCAGTATTTT. The chain employs TRBV29-1 and TRBJ2-3; 8 bases are shared with TRBD2. Germline CDR1 is SQVTM and CDR2 is ANQGSEA. The CDR3 is made up of 15 amino acids. Unmatched junction bases numbered 7, after V lost 3 bases and J lost 2 bases.